The 20 T cell receptor beta chains listed next were all sequenced from one sample in a study of neurological immune-mediated disorders. TCRdb re-called the 5' RACE reads with MiXCR, one entry per CDR3 protein. Found here are around 37,000 distinct CDR3 sequences, around 2.9% of them singletons; the top ten hold 7.5% to 8.5%. The time point: longitudinal time-point 1 (baseline). Sequenced input: PBMCs. These receptors originate from a woman aged 55-70 years with multiple sclerosis.

This clonotype was counted ten times or more. The V and J genes are TRBV20-1 and TRBJ2-7; tentatively, D is TRBD1 (6 bases). Per germline, CDR1 DFQATT and CDR2 SNEGSKA (reference sequence). V lost 6 bases to trimming and J lost 0 bases, with 15 bases between them. The CDR3 spans 14 residues. CDR3 sequence: CSAPGTLSSYEQYF. DNA of the CDR3: TGCAGTGCACCAGGGACACTGAGCTCCTACGAGCAGTACTTC.

In the case of this clonotype: This could be a read error, since a much larger clone is one nucleotide away. J is TRBJ2-3 and V is TRBV20-1; D perhaps matches TRBD2 (5 bases). The CDR3 is 13 amino acids. In germline, CDR1 is DFQATT, CDR2 SNEGSKA (reference sequence). V lost 8 bases to trimming and J lost 0 bases, with 12 bases between them. DNA of the CDR3: TGCAGTCACCCGGGGTTAAGCACAGATACGCAGTATTTT. This translates into CSHPGLSTDTQYF.

This clonotype was picked up many times. CDR3 bases: TGTGCCATCAAGGGGCAGCCATCCATGAACACTGAAGCTTTCTTT. It translates to CAIKGQPSMNTEAFF. The V call is TRBV10-3, the J call TRBJ1-1; tentatively, D is TRBD1 (5 bases). V was clipped by 7 bases and J by 0 bases, with 15 bases between them. The CDR3 covers 15 residues. Germline V CDR1 and CDR2: ENHRY, SYGVKD.

This clonotype came up many times. The chain employs TRBV20-1 and TRBJ1-5, with TRBD1 matching over 8 bases. The CDR3 covers 14 residues. The V and J ends lost 8 bases and 1 base, in that order; junction bases with no gene match: 7. The germline V gene encodes CDR1 DFQATT and CDR2 SNEGSKA (reference sequence). The CDR3 is CSPNYRGSNQPQHF. The CDR3 nucleotides are TGCAGTCCTAACTACAGGGGGAGCAATCAGCCCCAGCATTTT.

This clonotype was counted ten times or more. The chain links TRBV29-1 to TRBJ1-3; unclear D gene. The CDR3 totals 14 residues. V shed 3 bases and J shed 2 bases, with 11 bases lying between them. Germline lookup yields CDR1 SQVTM and CDR2 ANQGSEA. In nucleotides, the CDR3 is TGCAGCGTTGAGACCGCTGAGGCTGGAAACACCATATATTTT. Translating gives CSVETAEAGNTIYF.

This clonotype was picked up many times. This rearrangement joins TRBV6-1 to TRBJ2-5; 14 positions agree with TRBD2. Germline CDR1 reads MNHNS; CDR2 reads SASEGT. This CDR3 region has 16 residues. The V segment lost 5 bases and the J segment 2 bases; nucleotides outside the gene matches: 4. In DNA form, the CDR3 reads TGTGCCAGCAGTAAAGGGACTAGCGGGGGTCAAGAGACCCAGTACTTC. The encoded protein is CASSKGTSGGQETQYF.

This clonotype was detected many times. The rearrangement joins TRBV2 to TRBJ2-7; maybe TRBD1 (6 bases). The V gene's germline CDR1 is SNHLY and CDR2 FYNNEI. V was trimmed by 6 bases and J by 0 bases, leaving 12 bases between them. The CDR3 has 14 amino acids. CDR3 in DNA: TGTGCCAGCAGGTACAGGGATGGCTCCTACGAGCAGTACTTC. Residues: CASRYRDGSYEQYF.

This clonotype appeared many times. The chain employs TRBV3-1 and TRBJ2-5; D may be TRBD2 (6 bases). Germline V gives CDR1 LGHDT, CDR2 YNNKEL (reference sequence). The CDR3 contains 14 residues. V was shortened by 5 bases and J by 2 bases, with 12 bases between the two germline ends. The CDR3 loop reads CASSDRLVQETQYF. As DNA, the CDR3 is TGTGCCAGCAGCGATCGACTAGTACAAGAGACCCAGTACTTC.

This clonotype was detected only a few times. The chain is built from TRBV7-9 and TRBJ2-5, with 7 bases identical to TRBD1. With 5 bases clipped from V and 1 base from J, the junction kept 4 bases outside the gene matches. This CDR3 is 14 amino acids long. The germline CDR1 and CDR2 sequences are SEHNR and FQNEAQ (reference sequence). The CDR3 DNA reads TGTGCCAGCAGCCACGGGACAGCCCAAGAGACCCAGTACTTC. Translating it yields CASSHGTAQETQYF.

This clonotype occurred many times. This sequence joins TRBV7-9 and TRBJ1-2, with no clear D. The CDR3 is 13 residues long. V shed 1 base and J shed 7 bases, with 10 bases lying between them. CDR1 and CDR2 from the germline V gene are SEHNR and FQNEAQ (reference sequence). CDR3 amino acids: CASSLVAVGGYTF. The CDR3 DNA is TGTGCCAGCAGCTTAGTGGCAGTGGGTGGCTACACCTTC.

This clonotype was found many times. V and J are TRBV5-6 and TRBJ2-1; TRBD2 matches 10 bases. Per the germline V gene, CDR1 is SGHDT and CDR2 is YYEEEE. The CDR3 has 16 residues. The V segment lost 2 bases and the J segment 2 bases; nucleotides outside the gene matches: 4. The CDR3 DNA sequence: TGTGCCAGCAGCTTACCAACTAGCGGGGCCTACAATGAGCAGTTCTTC. This codes for CASSLPTSGAYNEQFF.

This clonotype was recorded at least ten times. V usage is TRBV20-1 and J usage is TRBJ2-7; D not resolved. The V and J ends lost 1 base and 3 bases respectively, with 7 bases between them. Germline values: CDR1 DFQATT, CDR2 SNEGSKA (reference sequence). This CDR3 has 12 residues. The CDR3 spells CSARGQLYEQYF. As DNA, the CDR3 is TGCAGTGCTAGAGGGCAGCTCTACGAGCAGTACTTC.

In the case of this clonotype: A much larger clone sits a single nucleotide away, making a read error possible. The chain uses TRBV20-1 and TRBJ2-1, with 11 bases matching TRBD2. The CDR3 extends over 17 amino acids. Germline CDR1 DFQATT, CDR2 SNEGSKA (reference sequence). The CDR3 nucleotides are TGCAGTGCTGGAGATTGGCCTAGCGGGGGGCCCCCCCGTGAGCAGTTCTTC. This sequence encodes CSAGDWPSGGPPREQFF.

The table lists this clonotype with many counts. This rearrangement joins TRBV29-1 to TRBJ2-5; the D gene is possibly TRBD1 (5 bases). Per germline, CDR1 SQVTM and CDR2 ANQGSEA. V gave up 6 bases and J gave up 1 base, with 9 bases separating them. The CDR3 is 12 residues long. CDR3 nucleotides: TGCAGCGTCGATACAGGCCAAGAGACCCAGTACTTC. It translates to CSVDTGQETQYF.

Only a few counts were recorded for this clonotype. This chain connects TRBV27 to TRBJ1-1; 7 nucleotides agree with TRBD1. The V gene end was trimmed by 3 bases and the J gene end by 0 bases; junction bases not matched to a gene: 13. Germline CDR1 MNHEY, CDR2 SMNVEV (reference sequence). This CDR3 has 18 residues. CDR3 protein: CASSFGRGGSLMNTEAFF. The CDR3 coding sequence is TGTGCCAGCAGTTTCGGCAGGGGGGGTTCGCTGATGAACACTGAAGCTTTCTTT.

At least ten counts were recorded for this clonotype. The chain links TRBV12-3 or TRBV12-4 to TRBJ1-2; a possible D gene is TRBD1 (5 bases). The CDR3 is made up of 14 amino acids. V lost 3 bases and J lost 8, with 16 bases in between. The CDR3, as DNA: TGTGCCAGCAGTTTGGGACTTCTGGTAGGGGGCTACACCTTC. It specifies CASSLGLLVGGYTF.

The table lists this clonotype with many counts. V usage is TRBV20-1 and J usage is TRBJ1-2; D ambiguous. CDR3 length: 12 amino acids. Germline-derived CDR1 and CDR2 are DFQATT and SNEGSKA (reference sequence). The V end was cut by 1 base, the J end by 4 bases, with 7 bases between. The chain's CDR3 is CSARVGSYGYTF. As DNA, the CDR3 is TGCAGTGCTAGAGTCGGGAGCTATGGCTACACCTTC.

Many counts were recorded for this clonotype. This may arise from a read error, as a much more abundant clone is one base away. Without the conserved terminal phenylalanine or tryptophan, this CDR3 likely stems from a read error. This rearrangement joins TRBV20-1 to TRBJ2-4; D is perhaps TRBD1 (6 bases). V was cut by 6 bases and J by 2 bases, with 14 bases left in between. The germline CDR1 and CDR2 sequences are DFQATT and SNEGSKA (reference sequence). This CDR3 is built from 14 residues. CDR3 DNA: TGCAGTGCGGATGGACAGTTCTCCAAAAACATTCAGTACTGC. Its translation is CSADGQFSKNIQYC.

This CDR3 is CASSAKGSLGAFF. The CDR3 DNA reads TGTGCCAGCAGTGCAAAGGGTTCCCTTGGAGCTTTCTTT. The chain recombines TRBV6-6 with TRBJ1-1; D gene unclear. This CDR3 has 13 amino acids. The germline V gene has CDR1 MNHNY and CDR2 SVGAGI (reference sequence). V lost 5 bases, J lost 10 bases, and 17 bases lay in between.

This clonotype was counted ten times or more. The chain couples TRBV20-1 to TRBJ1-2, with 10 bases matching TRBD1. Germline V gene data show CDR1 as DFQATT and CDR2 as SNEGSKA (reference sequence). The CDR3 totals 16 residues. The junction had 9 bases not matched to a gene; V was cut back by 2 bases and J by 3 bases. The CDR3 protein is CSARKTGGVIDYGYTF. CDR3 in DNA: TGCAGTGCTAGAAAGACAGGGGGCGTGATCGACTATGGCTACACCTTC.